This T cell receptor beta chain is drawn from a study of T cells in Graves' hyperthyroidism and ophthalmopathy. On the study more broadly: The initial diagnosis was the point when peripheral blood was collected, ahead of any treatment.

Study-level points and caveats: Blood also held most thyroid clonotypes expanded beyond 0.001.

This CDR3 spans 15 amino acids. Germline V gives CDR1 MNHEY, CDR2 SMNVEV (reference sequence). What was amplified from RNA transcripts were TCR beta CDR3 regions. In the first-round RT-PCR of the TCR CDR3, the HTBI primer set was used. TCRdb ran MiXCR on the multiplex PCR reads and lists one entry per CDR3 protein. Here the sample spans 500,000 or so distinct CDR3 sequences, 15% to 20% being singletons. As for this clonotype: Its antigen remains unknown. A much more abundant neighbour one base away suggests this may be a read error.

Patients with ophthalmopathy all had a Clinical Activity Score of at least 3, a NOSPECS grade of at least 4 and duration under 3 months. Diagnostic assessment was based on clinical symptoms, serum thyroxine and TRAb, thyroid ultrasound and orbital computed tomography. The TCR sequence derives from a woman in her thirties with Graves' ophthalmopathy. Material: blood. The V and J genes are TRBV27 and TRBJ2-5; tentatively, D is TRBD1 or TRBD2 (5 bases each). CDR3 nucleotide sequence: TGTGCCAGCAGTTTAGGCGGCAGTCTAGGGGAGACCCAGTGCTTC. Amino acid sequence: CASSLGGSLGETQCF.